This T cell receptor beta chain was sequenced in a study of Ad26.COV2.S vaccination and SARS-CoV-2 variants. Looking at the study overall: Participants got Ad26.COV2.S intramuscularly, once or twice 56 days apart.

TCRdb keeps only in-frame clones here, not all; method: immunoSEQ multiplex PCR. Of under 300,000 clones in the sample, 87% were seen once. Specified treatment: 19 received Ad26.COV2.S at low or high dose, single or two shots; 5 received placebo; per-sample allocation not given. All samples were drawn on day 63, counting from the first vaccine or placebo injection. The V gene's germline CDR1 is MNHEY and CDR2 SVGEGT. The CDR3 loop spans 16 amino acids. V was trimmed by 6 bases and J by 0 bases, leaving 15 bases between them. The chain joins TRBV6-2 or TRBV6-3 to TRBJ1-3, with D uncertain. Sequencing used peripheral blood, obtained in a trial of Ad26.COV2.S vaccine versus placebo. This receptor was taken from a person between 18 and 65 years old who received the Ad26.COV2.S COVID-19 vaccine or a placebo. Written as DNA, the CDR3 is TGTGCCAGCAGCCCCGACCGAAGGCGCTCTGGAAACACCATATATTTT. As protein: CASSPDRRRSGNTIYF.